The 30 T cell receptor beta chains listed next were all sequenced from one sample in a study of blood T cell repertoires in COVID-19. The repertoire was sequenced with immunoSEQ multiplex PCR; TCRdb's copy has only in-frame clones and lacks some. The sample consists of approximately 270,000 clones, less than 95% of them appearing once. The specimen sequenced was PBMCs or T cells enriched from blood (not recorded which). The origin of the receptors is a man aged 40-49 years who had been exposed to COVID-19.

This rearrangement joins TRBV6-5 to TRBJ1-1, with 7 bases matching TRBD1. The CDR3 runs 13 residues. Trimming cost V 7 bases and J 10 bases; bases outside gene matches: 12. Germline CDR1 and CDR2: MNHEY and SVGAGI. The chain's CDR3 is CASIEPGTDSAFF. CDR3 nucleotides: TGTGCCAGCATCGAACCCGGGACAGATTCAGCTTTCTTT.

The rearrangement joins TRBV7-9 to TRBJ1-1; D is undetermined. The CDR3 sequence is 12 residues long. The germline V and J ends were trimmed by 5 bases and 4 bases, with 8 bases remaining between them. Germline CDR1 is SEHNR and CDR2 is FQNEAQ (reference sequence). CDR3 DNA sequence: TGTGCCAGCAGCGACTTGGGCACTGAAGCTTTCTTT. Translating gives CASSDLGTEAFF.

The chain links TRBV19 to TRBJ2-3, with TRBD1 matching over 11 bases. The CDR3 has 15 amino acids. The junction had 9 bases not matched to a gene; V was cut back by 10 bases and J by 3 bases. CDR1 and CDR2 from the germline V gene are LNHDA and SQIVND (reference sequence). CDR3 sequence reads: CATRNWDRGTDTQYF. The CDR3 DNA is TGTGCCACCCGGAATTGGGACAGGGGGACAGATACGCAGTATTTT.

The rearrangement joins TRBV28 to TRBJ2-1; 12 bases match TRBD2. CDR1 is MDHEN and CDR2 is SYDVKM in the germline V gene. Unmatched junction bases numbered 17, after V lost 5 bases and J lost 6 bases. This CDR3 region has 19 residues. The CDR3 loop is CASSPGGASGRAGRNEQFF. In DNA form, the CDR3 reads TGTGCCAGCAGTCCCGGGGGGGCTAGCGGGAGGGCAGGGCGCAATGAGCAGTTCTTC.

This clone appeared a few times. In nucleotides, the CDR3 is TGTGCCAGCAGCCCGCCGACAGGGATTACTGAAGCTTTCTTT. Translated, it gives CASSPPTGITEAFF. The chain recombines TRBV5-8 with TRBJ1-1; the match to TRBD1 covers 7 bases. In germline, CDR1 is SGHTS, CDR2 YDEGEE. CDR3 size: 14 residues. V shed 4 bases, J shed 5 bases, and the junction held 8 bases outside the gene matches.

V and J are TRBV6-2 or TRBV6-3 and TRBJ1-5; the D gene is possibly TRBD1 (6 bases). The V gene's germline CDR1 is MNHEY and CDR2 SVGEGT. The CDR3 loop spans 15 amino acids. Deletions cut 2 bases from V and 5 bases from J, with 13 bases between. The CDR3 loop is CASSYLLAGDQPQHF. The CDR3 region has the DNA TGTGCCAGCAGTTACCTCCTGGCAGGGGATCAGCCCCAGCATTTT.

The chain employs TRBV5-5 and TRBJ2-7; D may be TRBD2 (6 bases). The CDR3 has 16 residues. The germline V and J ends were trimmed by 0 bases and 2 bases, with 15 bases remaining between them. CDR1 and CDR2 from the germline V gene are SGHKS and YYEKEE (reference sequence). This chain's CDR3 is CASSLGSSVLTYEQYF. The DNA for the CDR3 is TGTGCCAGCAGCTTGGGGTCTAGCGTACTGACCTACGAGCAGTACTTC.

The gene calls are TRBV6-5 and TRBJ1-6; D not certain. CDR1 MNHEY and CDR2 SVGAGI come from the germline V gene. The CDR3 length is 16 residues. V dropped 0 bases and J dropped 4 bases, with 10 bases sitting between them. This CDR3 is CASSYSIPRYNSPLHF. CDR3 coding DNA: TGTGCCAGCAGTTACTCGATCCCGAGATATAATTCACCCCTCCACTTT.

This sequence joins TRBV30 and TRBJ1-2, with TRBD1 identical over 8 bases. The CDR3 is 13 residues long. The V gene end was trimmed by 0 bases and the J gene end by 6 bases; junction bases not matched to a gene: 3. Germline values: CDR1 GTSNPN, CDR2 SVGIG (reference sequence). The DNA of the CDR3 is TGTGCCTGGAGTGTACCAGGGGGCGATGGCTACACCTTC. Amino acid sequence: CAWSVPGGDGYTF.

The V gene is TRBV18, the J gene TRBJ1-1; no firm D call. The germline gives CDR1 KGHSH, CDR2 LQKENI. The ends were cut back, 3 bases at V and 6 bases at J, with 14 bases in the middle. CDR3 length equals 14 residues. Here the CDR3 DNA reads TGTGCCAGCTCACCGAATATGATTGGAGCTGAAGCTTTCTTT. Its translation is CASSPNMIGAEAFF.

The chain couples TRBV15 to TRBJ2-1; the D is unclear. Trimming took off 0 bases at V and 0 bases at J, with 15 bases between the two ends. The CDR3 covers 18 residues. Germline CDR1 reads LNHNV; CDR2 reads YYDKDF (reference sequence). DNA for the CDR3: TGTGCCACCAGCAGAGATTCGAGAATGTTAAGCTCCTACAATGAGCAGTTCTTC. Protein sequence: CATSRDSRMLSSYNEQFF.

The chain couples TRBV6-6 to TRBJ1-5, with no clear D. The V gene lost 6 bases and the J gene lost 4 bases, with 7 bases spanning the gap. CDR3 length: 12 residues. In germline, CDR1 is MNHNY, CDR2 SVGAGI (reference sequence). The CDR3 DNA sequence: TGTGCCAGCAGCCCCAGGAATCAGCCCCAGCATTTT. Its protein is CASSPRNQPQHF.

This rearrangement joins TRBV12-5 to TRBJ1-3, with TRBD1 as a possible D gene (5 bases). CDR1 and CDR2 (germline): LGHNT, FRNRAP. The CDR3 length is 19 residues. V lost 0 bases and J lost 0, with 18 bases in between. The CDR3 loop reads CASGLVQAATANSGNTIYF. CDR3 in DNA: TGTGCTAGTGGTTTGGTACAGGCCGCCACCGCAAACTCTGGAAACACCATATATTTT.

The DNA for the CDR3 is TGTGCCAGCTCACCAAGGCTAGCGGGACCCTACAATGAGCAGTTCTTC. It specifies CASSPRLAGPYNEQFF. This chain links TRBV18 with TRBJ2-1; 9 bases align to TRBD2. V gave up 2 bases and J gave up 2 bases; unmatched junction bases: 4. The CDR3 runs to 16 residues. From germline, CDR1 is KGHSH and CDR2 LQKENI.

CDR3: CASSRGKGATPYNEQFF. CDR3 DNA: TGTGCCAGCAGCCGCGGCAAGGGGGCGACTCCCTACAATGAGCAGTTCTTC. This rearrangement joins TRBV2 to TRBJ2-1; TRBD1 agrees at 7 bases. The CDR3 is made up of 17 amino acids. Germline V gene lookup returns CDR1 SNHLY and CDR2 FYNNEI. J was trimmed by 2 bases and V by 6 bases; bases with no gene match: 13.

The chain links TRBV28 to TRBJ2-1; 8 nucleotides agree with TRBD2. This CDR3 has 16 residues. Germline V lookup: CDR1 MDHEN, CDR2 SYDVKM. V lost 5 bases to trimming and J lost 6 bases; unmatched junction nucleotides: 12. CDR3 coding DNA: TGTGCCAGCAGTCCTAGCCCGGGAGGGCCGAGCAATGAGCAGTTCTTC. Residues: CASSPSPGGPSNEQFF.

The V gene is TRBV5-1, the J gene TRBJ1-5; 8 bases are shared with TRBD1. The V gene end was trimmed by 4 bases and the J gene end by 6 bases; junction bases not matched to a gene: 12. Per the germline V gene, CDR1 is SGHRS and CDR2 is YFSETQ. The CDR3 is made up of 16 amino acids. In DNA, the CDR3 is TGCGCCAGCAGCCCGCCCGGACAGGGTGATTTTCAGCCCCAGCATTTT. It specifies CASSPPGQGDFQPQHF. Variable domain in full (rest from reference TRBV5-1 and TRBJ1-5): KAGVTQTPRYLIKTRGQQVTLSCSPISGHRSVSWYQQTPGQGLQFLFEYFSETQRNKGNFPGRFSGRQFSNSRSEMNVSTLELGDSALYLCASSPPGQGDFQPQHFGDGTRLSIL.

V is TRBV12-5 and J is TRBJ1-1; D remains ambiguous. V dropped 3 bases and J dropped 6 bases, with 11 bases sitting between them. Germline loops: CDR1 LGHNT, CDR2 FRNRAP. CDR3 length equals 13 residues. CDR3 in DNA: TGTGCTAGTGGTTTTGGAGGAGTAGCTGAAGCTTTCTTT. Protein sequence: CASGFGGVAEAFF.

The rearrangement joins TRBV28 to TRBJ1-2, with 10 bases identical to TRBD1. The germline gives CDR1 MDHEN, CDR2 SYDVKM. This CDR3 spans 14 amino acids. V was clipped by 6 bases and J by 5 bases; unmatched bases: 6. The CDR3 DNA reads TGTGCCAGCAGCCGACAGGGGGCGGATTATGGCTACACCTTC. Translated, it gives CASSRQGADYGYTF.

V and J are TRBV28 and TRBJ2-5; 8 bases line up with TRBD1. V was clipped by 5 bases and J by 5 bases; unmatched bases: 10. In germline, CDR1 is MDHEN, CDR2 SYDVKM. The CDR3 runs 15 residues. In DNA, the CDR3 is TGTGCCAGCAGTCGGGACAGGTCCCTTTTGGAGACCCAGTACTTC. It is translated as CASSRDRSLLETQYF.

This chain joins TRBV6-6 and TRBJ2-7, with a tentative D call TRBD2 (6 bases). V lost 0 bases and J lost 1, with 10 bases in between. Germline CDR1 is MNHNY and CDR2 is SVGAGI (reference sequence). The CDR3 spans 15 residues. The CDR3 coding sequence is TGTGCCAGCAGTTACTCCTTAGCGGCTTCCTACGAGCAGTACTTC. Protein product: CASSYSLAASYEQYF.

The rearrangement joins TRBV7-3 to TRBJ2-7, with TRBD2 identical over 8 bases. Germline CDR1 is SGHTA and CDR2 is FQGTGA. This CDR3 has 14 residues. The V and J ends lost 2 bases and 5 bases, in that order; junction bases with no gene match: 5. Here the CDR3 DNA reads TGTGCCAGCAGCTTAGCAGCGGGAGTTCACGAGCAGTACTTC. Translating gives CASSLAAGVHEQYF. Using reference TRBV7-3 and TRBJ2-7 for the parts outside the CDR3, the full variable domain is GAGVSQTPSNKVTEKGKYVELRCDPISGHTALYWYRQSLGQGPEFLIYFQGTGAADDSGLPNDRFFAVRPEGSVSTLKIQRTERGDSAVYLCASSLAAGVHEQYFGPGTRLTVT.

The chain carries TRBV25-1 and TRBJ2-5; no definite D call. V lost 1 base, J lost 4 bases, and 4 bases lay in between. The CDR3 runs to 12 residues. From germline, CDR1 is MGHDK and CDR2 SYGVNS. CDR3 residues: CASSESRETQYF. CDR3 bases: TGTGCCAGCAGTGAATCGAGAGAGACCCAGTACTTC.

The chain combines TRBV19 with TRBJ1-2; weak D call: TRBD1 (6 bases). Germline V gives CDR1 LNHDA, CDR2 SQIVND (reference sequence). The CDR3 is 16 amino acids. V was cut by 3 bases and J by 5 bases, with 19 bases left in between. CDR3 sequence: CASSIDDVGAFYGYTF. The CDR3 region has the DNA TGTGCCAGTAGTATCGATGATGTGGGGGCATTTTATGGCTACACCTTC.

V usage is TRBV19 and J usage is TRBJ2-7; 11 bases are a match to TRBD1. The germline V gene encodes CDR1 LNHDA and CDR2 SQIVND (reference sequence). V lost 7 bases and J lost 5; bases outside the gene matches: 16. The length of the CDR3 is 17 residues. The CDR3 nucleotides are TGTGCCAGTAAAAGAGGACAGGGGGCAGCGGGAGGAGACGAGCAGTACTTC. Translating it yields CASKRGQGAAGGDEQYF.

The genes are TRBV7-9 and TRBJ1-1, with TRBD1 matching 10 bases. The V gene's germline CDR1 is SEHNR and CDR2 FQNEAQ (reference sequence). The junction had 10 bases not matched to a gene; V was cut back by 6 bases and J by 0 bases. This CDR3 contains 17 residues. For the CDR3, the DNA is TGTGCCAGCAGGCCCGACAGGGGGCTTGATATGAACACTGAAGCTTTCTTT. This codes for CASRPDRGLDMNTEAFF.

The gene calls are TRBV4-3 and TRBJ2-3, with a tentative D call TRBD2 (6 bases). The CDR3 contains 15 residues. The V end lost 1 base, the J end lost 4 bases, and 12 bases lay between the germline ends. From germline, CDR1 is LGHNA and CDR2 YSLEER. CDR3 in amino acids: CASSQALAMSDTQYF. The CDR3 nucleotides read TGCGCCAGCAGCCAAGCCCTAGCGATGTCAGATACGCAGTATTTT.

The chain uses TRBV5-4 and TRBJ2-3, with 8 bases lining up with TRBD2. V gave up 0 bases and J gave up 8 bases; unmatched junction bases: 5. The CDR3 extends over 14 amino acids. In germline, CDR1 is SGHNT, CDR2 YYREEE (reference sequence). The CDR3 DNA reads TGTGCCAGCAGCTTGGCGGGAGGGCCGTCTACGCAGTATTTT. As protein: CASSLAGGPSTQYF.

The chain combines TRBV28 with TRBJ1-2; possibly TRBD1 for D (6 bases). Germline V gives CDR1 MDHEN, CDR2 SYDVKM. Trimming took 4 bases from V and 3 from J, leaving 12 bases between them. CDR3 length: 14 residues. CDR3: CASSSGGRDYGYTF. The CDR3 bases are TGTGCCAGCAGTTCGGGGGGGCGCGACTATGGCTACACCTTC.

This clone was counted once. The gene calls are TRBV11-2 and TRBJ1-6; no clear D gene. From germline, CDR1 is SGHAT and CDR2 FQNNGV. The CDR3 contains 14 residues. V was trimmed by 6 bases and J by 7 bases, leaving 13 bases between them. The CDR3 is CASSLQNANSPLHF. The CDR3 DNA reads as TGTGCCAGCAGTCTTCAAAACGCGAATTCACCCCTCCACTTT.